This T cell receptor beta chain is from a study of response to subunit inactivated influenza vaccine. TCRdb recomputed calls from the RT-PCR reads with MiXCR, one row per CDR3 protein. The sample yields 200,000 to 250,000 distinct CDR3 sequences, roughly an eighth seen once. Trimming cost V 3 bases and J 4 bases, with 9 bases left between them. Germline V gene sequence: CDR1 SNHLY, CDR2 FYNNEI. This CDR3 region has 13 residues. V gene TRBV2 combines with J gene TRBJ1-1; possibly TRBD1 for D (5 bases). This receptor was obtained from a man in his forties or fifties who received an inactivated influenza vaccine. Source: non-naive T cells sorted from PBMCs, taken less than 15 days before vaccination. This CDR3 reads CASSDQGGTEAFF. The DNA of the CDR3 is TGTGCCAGCAGTGATCAGGGAGGCACTGAAGCTTTCTTT.